One and the same sample provided the 32 T cell receptor beta chains below, sequenced in a study of control samples from healthy donors and cancer patients. Using immunoSEQ multiplex PCR, the repertoire was profiled, and TCRdb retains in-frame clones only, with some absent. The data contain approximately 100,000 clones, approximately 90% of them singletons. Input material: blood. Source of these receptors: a young man in good health.

The chain has TRBV7-2 and TRBJ2-7, with a tentative D call TRBD1 (5 bases). This CDR3 contains 15 residues. Germline V lookup: CDR1 SGHTA, CDR2 FQGNSA. Trimming stripped 1 base from V and 7 bases from J, with 17 bases between. The CDR3 DNA reads as TGTGCCAGCAGCTTAGGGGGTCAGGGTCCTATGGAGCAGTACTTC. Protein product: CASSLGGQGPMEQYF.

The V gene is TRBV27, the J gene TRBJ2-1, with D tentatively TRBD2 (7 bases). The V gene's germline CDR1 is MNHEY and CDR2 SMNVEV (reference sequence). The CDR3 contains 14 residues. Trimming cost V 7 bases and J 4 bases, with 14 bases left between them. Here the CDR3 reads CASTAGQVYNEQFF. The CDR3 DNA follows: TGTGCCAGCACAGCGGGACAAGTGTACAATGAGCAGTTCTTC.

The CDR3 coding sequence is TGTGCCAGCAGACAGGGCGGCAGTTCACCCCTCCACTTT. Its protein product is CASRQGGSSPLHF. The J gene is TRBJ1-6, the V gene TRBV2; D is possibly TRBD1 (6 bases). The germline gives CDR1 SNHLY, CDR2 FYNNEI. The CDR3 contains 13 residues. Trimming took off 6 bases at V and 9 bases at J, with 12 bases between the two ends.

In DNA form, the CDR3 reads TGTGCCTGGAGGGTGGACGCCAGCTCTGGAAACACCATATATTTT. Translation gives CAWRVDASSGNTIYF. The chain couples TRBV30 to TRBJ1-3; no firm D call. Trimming removed 3 bases from V and 0 bases from J, with 12 bases in between. This CDR3 has 15 amino acids. Germline loops: CDR1 GTSNPN, CDR2 SVGIG (reference sequence).

This clone came up a few times. V and J are TRBV7-9 and TRBJ1-2, with D tentatively TRBD1 (6 bases). With 0 bases removed from V and 10 bases from J, the gap between germline ends came to 15 bases. CDR3 length: 14 residues. Germline loops: CDR1 SEHNR, CDR2 FQNEAQ (reference sequence). In nucleotides, the CDR3 is TGTGCCAGCAGCTTAGCGTGGGGGCCAGATTTCTACACCTTC. Amino acids: CASSLAWGPDFYTF. Full variable domain (outside the CDR3, taken from reference TRBV7-9 and TRBJ1-2): DTGVSQNPRHKITKRGQNVTFRCDPISEHNRLYWYRQTLGQGPEFLTYFQNEAQLEKSRLLSDRFSAERPKGSFSTLEIQRTEQGDSAMYLCASSLAWGPDFYTFGSGTRLTVV.

This clone has more than one count but fewer than ten. The chain carries TRBV27 and TRBJ1-5; D is uncertain. CDR1 and CDR2 from the germline V gene are MNHEY and SMNVEV (reference sequence). This CDR3 comprises 13 residues. Trimming shortened V by 3 bases and J by 5 bases, and 8 bases separated the two germline ends. CDR3 sequence: CASSFAAYQPQHF. The CDR3 DNA is TGTGCCAGCAGTTTTGCGGCTTATCAGCCCCAGCATTTT.

V gene TRBV4-2 combines with J gene TRBJ1-2; D is unclear. The CDR3 is 11 residues long. The V and J ends lost 8 bases and 6 bases respectively, with 10 bases between them. The germline gives CDR1 LGHNA, CDR2 YNFKEQ. CDR3 region: CASADGDGYTF. The CDR3 region has the DNA TGTGCCAGCGCTGATGGGGATGGCTACACCTTC.

The chain is built from TRBV6-1 and TRBJ1-1, with 7 bases fitting TRBD1. CDR3 size: 15 residues. J lost 4 bases, V lost 1 base, and 6 bases had no gene match. Germline lookup yields CDR1 MNHNS and CDR2 SASEGT. The CDR3 loop is CASSEGRAGGTEAFF. As DNA, the CDR3 is TGTGCCAGCAGTGAAGGTCGGGCAGGGGGCACTGAAGCTTTCTTT.

The chain joins TRBV10-3 to TRBJ2-7; TRBD2 might be the D (5 bases). CDR1 ENHRY and CDR2 SYGVKD come from the germline V gene. Trimming took 4 bases from V and 0 from J, leaving 10 bases between them. The CDR3 contains 14 residues. CDR3 nucleotide sequence: TGTGCCATCAGTGGGACTGGGAGCTCCTACGAGCAGTACGTC. Encoded protein: CAISGTGSSYEQYV.

J is TRBJ2-6 and V is TRBV9; possible D gene TRBD1, 6 bases. CDR1 SGDLS and CDR2 YYNGEE come from the germline V gene. The CDR3 is made up of 19 amino acids. The V and J ends lost 5 bases and 0 bases respectively, with 21 bases between them. The chain's CDR3 is CASSGGTGLMGSGANVLTF. In DNA form, the CDR3 reads TGTGCCAGCAGTGGGGGTACAGGGCTTATGGGCTCTGGGGCCAACGTCCTGACTTTC.

The rearrangement joins TRBV4-1 to TRBJ2-5; 8 bases match TRBD2. V trimming: 7 bases; J trimming: 4 bases; junction bases outside the gene matches: 8. This CDR3 has 14 amino acids. The germline gives CDR1 MGHRA, CDR2 YSYEKL. CDR3 bases: TGCGCCAGCAAACCCGGGACTAGGGGAGAGACCCAGTACTTC. It codes for CASKPGTRGETQYF.

The chain carries TRBV10-3 and TRBJ1-4, with D unresolved. CDR3 length: 13 amino acids. V was pared by 10 bases and J by 8 bases, with 17 bases between. CDR1 and CDR2 (germline): ENHRY, SYGVKD. CDR3 protein: CANRRGKEEKLFF. CDR3 bases: TGTGCCAACCGCCGAGGGAAAGAAGAAAAACTGTTTTTT.

This rearrangement joins TRBV9 to TRBJ2-5; 8 positions match TRBD2. This CDR3 has 15 residues. The junction had 4 bases not matched to a gene; V was cut back by 0 bases and J by 3 bases. Germline values: CDR1 SGDLS, CDR2 YYNGEE. The CDR3 is CASSVAGGREETQYF. CDR3 in DNA: TGTGCCAGCAGCGTAGCGGGGGGGCGGGAAGAGACCCAGTACTTC. Combining the CDR3 with reference TRBV9 and TRBJ2-5 gives the whole variable domain DSGVTQTPKHLITATGQRVTLRCSPRSGDLSVYWYQQSLDQGLQFLIQYYNGEERAKGNILERFSAQQFPDLHSELNLSSLELGDSALYFCASSVAGGREETQYFGPGTRLLVL.

The chain has TRBV28 and TRBJ2-3; 10 positions agree with TRBD2. There are 17 residues in the CDR3. Germline-derived CDR1 and CDR2 are MDHEN and SYDVKM. V shed 3 bases and J 2 bases; nucleotides not matched to a gene: 8. As DNA, the CDR3 is TGTGCCAGCAGTTTCGGGTCTAGCGGGAGTTTCACAGATACGCAGTATTTT. Its translation is CASSFGSSGSFTDTQYF.

This chain connects TRBV4-3 to TRBJ1-1; D gene ambiguous. This CDR3 spans 15 amino acids. The V and J ends lost 0 bases and 1 base respectively, with 9 bases between them. Per the germline V gene, CDR1 is LGHNA and CDR2 is YSLEER. The CDR3, as DNA: TGCGCCAGCAGCCAAGATAAACGGACGAACACTGAAGCTTTCTTT. This encodes CASSQDKRTNTEAFF.

The V call is TRBV6-5, the J call TRBJ1-5; no clear D gene. The CDR3 sequence is 14 residues long. The germline V gene encodes CDR1 MNHEY and CDR2 SVGAGI. V shed 6 bases and J shed 2 bases, with 11 bases lying between them. CDR3 region: CASSLIRGNQPQHF. The CDR3 DNA reads as TGTGCCAGCAGCCTTATTAGGGGCAATCAGCCCCAGCATTTT.

The V call is TRBV19, the J call TRBJ1-2, with 9 nucleotides matching TRBD1. Germline V gene sequence: CDR1 LNHDA, CDR2 SQIVND (reference sequence). This CDR3 has 13 residues. V lost 6 bases to trimming and J lost 7 bases; unmatched junction nucleotides: 6. CDR3 bases: TGTGCCAGTAGGGATGGGACAGGGTCTGGCTACACCTTC. It specifies CASRDGTGSGYTF.

J is TRBJ2-7 and V is TRBV11-1; TRBD1 matches 10 bases. V lost 2 bases, J lost 3 bases, and 4 bases stayed unmatched. From germline, CDR1 is SGHAT and CDR2 FQDESV (reference sequence). CDR3 length: 15 amino acids. The chain's CDR3 is CASSLSWDRGYEQYF. In DNA, the CDR3 is TGTGCCAGCAGCTTAAGCTGGGACAGGGGCTACGAGCAGTACTTC. Supplemented by reference TRBV11-1 and TRBJ2-7, the full variable domain reads EAEVAQSPRYKITEKSQAVAFWCDPISGHATLYWYRQILGQGPELLVQFQDESVVDDSQLPKDRFSAERLKGVDSTLKIQPAELGDSAMYLCASSLSWDRGYEQYFGPGTRLTVT.

The rearrangement uses TRBV3-1 (or the pseudogene TRBV3-2) and TRBJ2-3; D is perhaps TRBD1 (7 bases). The length of the CDR3 is 11 residues. V was cut by 11 bases and J by 6 bases, with 12 bases left in between. Germline values: CDR1 LGHDT, CDR2 YNNKEL (reference sequence). The CDR3 protein is CASEGADTQYF. DNA of the CDR3: TGTGCCTCGGAGGGGGCTGATACGCAGTATTTT.

This clone was recorded a few times. The chain combines TRBV3-1 (or the pseudogene TRBV3-2) with TRBJ2-3; TRBD2 matches at 9 bases. Germline CDR1 is LGHDT and CDR2 is YNNKEL (reference sequence). The junction had 9 bases not matched to a gene; V was cut back by 1 base and J by 7 bases. The CDR3 length is 16 residues. The CDR3 DNA is TGTGCCAGCAGCCAAGGTCTCGCGGGGGGGCTTAATACGCAGTATTTT. It yields the protein CASSQGLAGGLNTQYF.

J is TRBJ1-2 and V is TRBV19; 7 bases map to TRBD1. This CDR3 has 17 amino acids. Germline V gene lookup returns CDR1 LNHDA and CDR2 SQIVND (reference sequence). V gave up 4 bases and J gave up 1 base; unmatched junction bases: 12. CDR3 amino acids: CASSTQPRDSNNYGYTF. The CDR3 bases are TGTGCCAGTAGTACACAGCCCAGGGACAGCAATAACTATGGCTACACCTTC. Filled out from reference TRBV19 and TRBJ1-2, the complete variable domain reads DGGITQSPKYLFRKEGQNVTLSCEQNLNHDAMYWYRQDPGQGLRLIYYSQIVNDFQKGDIAEGYSVSREKKESFPLTVTSAQKNPTAFYLCASSTQPRDSNNYGYTFGSGTRLTVV.

V usage is TRBV5-4 and J usage is TRBJ2-7; TRBD2 aligns across 15 bases. CDR1 and CDR2 from the germline V gene are SGHNT and YYREEE (reference sequence). J was trimmed by 4 bases and V by 4 bases; bases with no gene match: 9. The CDR3 consists of 17 residues. The CDR3 bases are TGTGCCAGCAGCCAGACCCCGGGACTAGCGGGGGGATACGAGCAGTACGTC. Translated, it gives CASSQTPGLAGGYEQYV.

The genes are TRBV6-4 and TRBJ2-3; 10 bases agree with TRBD1. The CDR3 has 15 residues. V lost 2 bases and J lost 1; bases outside the gene matches: 0. The germline V gene has CDR1 MRHNA and CDR2 SNTAGT. The CDR3 sequence is CASSDGTGGTDTQYF. CDR3 nucleotides: TGTGCCAGCAGTGACGGGACAGGGGGCACAGATACGCAGTATTTT.

The genes are TRBV6-6 and TRBJ2-3; D is possibly TRBD2 (6 bases). The V end was cut by 5 bases, the J end by 2 bases, with 11 bases between. Germline V gene data show CDR1 as MNHNY and CDR2 as SVGAGI (reference sequence). There are 14 residues in the CDR3. The CDR3 spells CASSPGLITDTQYF. Here the CDR3 DNA reads TGTGCCAGCAGTCCGGGACTTATCACAGATACGCAGTATTTT.

This chain links TRBV5-5 with TRBJ1-3; no reliable D call. Germline CDR1 is SGHKS and CDR2 is YYEKEE (reference sequence). The CDR3 has 15 residues. With 1 base removed from V and 0 bases from J, the gap between germline ends came to 8 bases. The CDR3 DNA is TGTGCCAGCAGCTTGATGGCAGGCTCTGGAAACACCATATATTTT. It codes for CASSLMAGSGNTIYF. Full variable domain (missing parts from reference TRBV5-5 and TRBJ1-3): DAGVTQSPTHLIKTRGQQVTLRCSPISGHKSVSWYQQVLGQGPQFIFQYYEKEERGRGNFPDRFSARQFPNYSSELNVNALLLGDSALYLCASSLMAGSGNTIYFGEGSWLTVV.

The J gene is TRBJ2-3, the V gene TRBV18; 11 nucleotides align to TRBD2. The ends lost 3 bases at V and 2 bases at J; junction bases unmatched: 4. The CDR3 has 16 amino acids. Germline loops: CDR1 KGHSH, CDR2 LQKENI. In DNA, the CDR3 is TGTGCCAGCTCACCCGGGACTAGCGGACACACAGATACGCAGTATTTT. Translation: CASSPGTSGHTDTQYF.

The chain is built from TRBV2 and TRBJ1-4; no clear D. The CDR3 consists of 12 residues. Germline CDR1 and CDR2: SNHLY and FYNNEI. V lost 9 bases, J lost 4 bases, and 9 bases lay in between. The CDR3 is CASARGNEKLFF. The CDR3 coding sequence is TGTGCCAGTGCCCGGGGTAATGAAAAACTGTTTTTT.

The rearrangement joins TRBV28 to TRBJ2-1; D perhaps matches TRBD2 (5 bases). V dropped 6 bases and J dropped 0 bases, with 9 bases sitting between them. Germline CDR1 is MDHEN and CDR2 is SYDVKM. The CDR3 runs to 14 residues. CDR3 sequence: CASRGLSSYNEQFF. The CDR3 DNA reads as TGTGCCAGCAGAGGACTTAGCTCCTACAATGAGCAGTTCTTC.

This chain connects TRBV5-1 to TRBJ2-1, with 7 bases identical to TRBD1. The V segment lost 4 bases and the J segment 9 bases; nucleotides outside the gene matches: 19. Germline CDR1 and CDR2: SGHRS and YFSETQ. This CDR3 has 17 amino acids. This CDR3 is CASSLKTGTVVPAEQFF. CDR3 sequence (DNA): TGCGCCAGCAGCCTGAAAACCGGGACAGTCGTACCAGCTGAGCAGTTCTTC.

V is TRBV7-2 and J is TRBJ2-3, with D tentatively TRBD1 (5 bases). V was clipped by 5 bases and J by 0 bases, with 12 bases between them. This CDR3 spans 15 amino acids. Germline V gene data show CDR1 as SGHTA and CDR2 as FQGNSA. CDR3 coding DNA: TGTGCCAGCAGCGCAACAGGCATTAGCACAGATACGCAGTATTTT. Its translation is CASSATGISTDTQYF.

This chain connects TRBV5-1 to TRBJ2-7; D call uncertain. The CDR3 runs 11 residues. CDR1 and CDR2 (germline): SGHRS, YFSETQ. V was cut by 0 bases and J by 6 bases, with 4 bases left in between. The CDR3 DNA sequence: TGCGCCAGCAGCTTGGGATTCGAGCAGTACTTC. The encoded protein is CASSLGFEQYF.

The sample holds a few counts of this clone. Other DNA sequences in the sample encode the same CDR3. The V gene is TRBV5-4, the J gene TRBJ1-1; a possible D gene is TRBD1 (6 bases). The CDR3 extends over 15 amino acids. V was pared by 4 bases and J by 5 bases, with 18 bases between. Germline lookup yields CDR1 SGHNT and CDR2 YYREEE (reference sequence). The chain's CDR3 is CASSPTGGRETEAFF. The DNA for the CDR3 is TGTGCCAGCAGCCCGACAGGCGGGCGTGAGACTGAAGCTTTCTTT.